This passage covers 10 T cell receptor beta chains from one sample sequenced in a study of regulatory T cells in long-lasting Graves disease (dated by TCRdb to the early 2020s). The method behind the library was multiplex PCR. The reads were generated on an Illumina HiSeq 4000. To build TCR beta libraries, CDR3 regions were amplified by Arm-PCR using iRepertoire HTBI primers. TCRdb applied fastp at Q25 and MiXCR to the public reads, then kept only in-frame beta chains. Identical CDR3 protein sequences are pooled into one entry, listed with their most common genes and DNA. The sample yields hundreds of thousands of distinct CDR3 sequences; less than 20% were counted once. Around 30% of the sample lies in the top ten. This specimen's time point label, per the study, means: persistent/refractory GD, antithyroid drugs over 5 years with positive TRAb. RNA was extracted from PBMCs in TRIzol for both TCR sequencing and RNA sequencing.

Sequencing was performed on peripheral blood mononuclear cells (PBMCs), taken when the disease was refractory, from a patient treated with antithyroid drugs. These receptors all stem from a female donor with Graves disease.

This clonotype was found many times. V gene TRBV30 combines with J gene TRBJ2-5; 7 positions match TRBD2. Germline loops: CDR1 GTSNPN, CDR2 SVGIG (reference sequence). This CDR3 comprises 15 residues. The ends lost 1 base at V and 4 bases at J; junction bases unmatched: 9. CDR3 protein: CAWSDKGLLLETQYF. The CDR3 DNA follows: TGTGCCTGGAGTGACAAGGGACTACTCCTAGAGACCCAGTACTTC.

V and J are TRBV7-9 and TRBJ2-2, with 14 bases identical to TRBD2. CDR3 length equals 20 residues. From germline, CDR1 is SEHNR and CDR2 FQNEAQ (reference sequence). V dropped 0 bases and J dropped 5; count of bases not matched to a gene: 11. The CDR3 spells CASSLAAGNGLAGGTGELFF. The CDR3 DNA follows: TGTGCCAGCAGCTTAGCGGCCGGGAATGGACTAGCGGGAGGTACCGGGGAGCTGTTTTTT.

V gene TRBV6-1 combines with J gene TRBJ2-1; the match to TRBD1 covers 9 bases. Germline CDR1 MNHNS, CDR2 SASEGT. Germline trimming cut 6 bases from V and 6 bases from J; bases unmatched to any gene: 6. The CDR3 length is 14 residues. Written as DNA, the CDR3 is TGTGCCAGCAGGCGACAGGGGGACGTCAATGAGCAGTTCTTC. Translated, it gives CASRRQGDVNEQFF.

This clonotype was observed many times. The chain is built from TRBV12-3 or TRBV12-4 and TRBJ1-1, with D uncertain. The length of the CDR3 is 13 residues. The germline V and J ends were trimmed by 1 base and 2 bases, with 5 bases remaining between them. The CDR3 nucleotides are TGTGCCAGCAGTTTAGGCTTTAACACTGAAGCTTTCTTT. Its protein is CASSLGFNTEAFF.

The CDR3 DNA follows: TGTGCCAGCAGCTTATTTGTGCCCGGGGAGCAGTACTTC. As protein: CASSLFVPGEQYF. The genes are TRBV7-2 and TRBJ2-7; D gene ambiguous. CDR3 length: 13 residues. Trimming removed 2 bases from V and 7 bases from J, with 12 bases in between. Germline CDR1 reads SGHTA; CDR2 reads FQGNSA.

Only a few counts were recorded for this clonotype. The junction departs from the called germline gene at one end, perhaps through a read error. Written as DNA, the CDR3 is TGTGCCAGCAGCTTAGCCAGATTTAATGTAAAACTGTTTTTT. It codes for CASSLARFNVKLFF. The chain uses TRBV7-2 and TRBJ1-4; D is undetermined. This CDR3 spans 14 amino acids. Per germline, CDR1 SGHTA and CDR2 FQGNSA.

A word on this clonotype: A read error is possible here, since a much larger clone lies one base away. The J gene is TRBJ1-5, the V gene TRBV7-2, with 7 bases fitting TRBD1. CDR1 and CDR2 (germline): SGHTA, FQGNSA. With V trimmed by 5 bases and J by 3 bases, 4 bases remained unmatched. The CDR3 runs to 14 residues. The chain's CDR3 is CASSTGTANQPQHF. Here the CDR3 DNA reads TGTGCCAGCAGCACCGGGACAGCCAATCAGCCCCAGCATTTT. Using reference TRBV7-2 and TRBJ1-5 for the parts outside the CDR3, the full variable domain is GAGVSQSPSNKVTEKGKDVELRCDPISGHTALYWYRQSLGQGLEFLIYFQGNSAPDKSGLPSDRFSAERTGGSVSTLTIQRTQQEDSAVYLCASSTGTANQPQHFGDGTRLSIL.

This clonotype has at least ten counts. Here the CDR3 reads CSANTAGTNYGYTF. CDR3 DNA sequence: TGCAGTGCTAATACGGCCGGGACTAACTATGGCTACACCTTC. The chain employs TRBV20-1 and TRBJ1-2; unclear D gene. This CDR3 has 14 amino acids. Trimming pared 4 bases from V and 0 bases from J, leaving 12 bases between. CDR1 and CDR2 (germline): DFQATT, SNEGSKA (reference sequence).

This clonotype has ten or more counts. The J gene is TRBJ2-4, the V gene TRBV2, with D perhaps TRBD1 or TRBD2 (6 bases each). The CDR3 is made up of 16 amino acids. Germline V gives CDR1 SNHLY, CDR2 FYNNEI. Trimming stripped 4 bases from V and 0 bases from J, with 13 bases between. The CDR3 coding sequence is TGTGCCAGCAGTGCCGTGGGGGGCCGAGCCAAAAACATTCAGTACTTC. Translating gives CASSAVGGRAKNIQYF.

This clonotype came up many times. The chain has TRBV30 and TRBJ2-7; 9 bases agree with TRBD1. The CDR3 has 15 amino acids. V lost 1 base and J lost 3; bases outside the gene matches: 7. The germline V gene encodes CDR1 GTSNPN and CDR2 SVGIG (reference sequence). The CDR3 sequence: CAWSAGTGLSYEQYF. As DNA, the CDR3 is TGTGCCTGGAGTGCGGGGACAGGGTTGAGCTACGAGCAGTACTTC.